This T cell receptor (beta chain) was captured by sequencing in a study of Graves' ophthalmopathy and Graves' hyperthyroidism. Study-wide background: Pretreatment peripheral blood was obtained at initial diagnosis.

This CDR3 is 13 amino acids long. Germline-derived CDR1 and CDR2 are KGHDR and SFDVKD. Trimming removed 3 bases from V and 2 bases from J, with 7 bases in between. The sequenced template was RNA, covering the TCR beta CDR3 region. Following a first-round RT-PCR that used HTBI primers, a second-round multiplex PCR was carried out. TCRdb ran MiXCR on the multiplex PCR reads and lists one entry per CDR3 protein. The profile shows hundreds of thousands of distinct CDR3 sequences, under 25% of them singletons. The table lists this clonotype with many counts. This clonotype was obtained from a woman between 18 and 29 years old with stable Graves' hyperthyroidism. The material sequenced was peripheral blood. This chain joins TRBV24-1 and TRBJ2-7; D gene ambiguous. CDR3 sequence (DNA): TGTGCCACCAGTGATACAGCCACCTACGAGCAGTACTTC. Its translation: CATSDTATYEQYF.